This T cell receptor (beta chain) was recovered during a study of T cells in Graves' hyperthyroidism and ophthalmopathy. What was amplified from RNA transcripts were TCR beta CDR3 regions. HTBI primers were the set used in a first-round RT-PCR of the TCR CDR3. TCRdb called the multiplex PCR reads again in MiXCR, with one record for every CDR3 protein. The data show about 680,000 distinct CDR3 sequences, with 30% to 40% seen just once and 30% to 40% held by the top ten. Turning to this clonotype: This may stem from a read error, because a much larger clone lies one nucleotide away.

Material: blood. The receptor was derived from a woman aged 40 to 50 with Graves' hyperthyroidism.

Here the CDR3 DNA reads TGTGCCAGCAGGGCCCAAGGGACTACCCAAGAGACCCAGTACTTC. Translation: CASRAQGTTQETQYF. The chain joins TRBV7-2 to TRBJ2-5; the match to TRBD2 covers 7 bases. The V gene's germline CDR1 is SGHTA and CDR2 FQGNSA. This CDR3 contains 15 residues. V gave up 6 bases and J gave up 1 base; unmatched junction bases: 8.